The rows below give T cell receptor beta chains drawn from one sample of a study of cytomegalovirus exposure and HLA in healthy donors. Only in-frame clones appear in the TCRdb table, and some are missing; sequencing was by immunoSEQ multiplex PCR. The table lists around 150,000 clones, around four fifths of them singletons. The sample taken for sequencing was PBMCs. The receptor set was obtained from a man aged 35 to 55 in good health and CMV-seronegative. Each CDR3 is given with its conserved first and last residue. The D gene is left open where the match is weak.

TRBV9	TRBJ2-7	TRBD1	CASSVGGTGSDEQYF
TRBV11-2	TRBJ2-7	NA	CASSLVLAGYEQYF
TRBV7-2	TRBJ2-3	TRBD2	CASSLGGRAEAQYF
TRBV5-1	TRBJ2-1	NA	CASSLGSGVSYNEQFF
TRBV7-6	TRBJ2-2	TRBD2	CASSLPGLAGVAGELFF
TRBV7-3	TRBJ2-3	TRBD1	CASSFRDRSTDTQYF
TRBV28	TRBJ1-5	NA	CASSTAAYNQPQHF
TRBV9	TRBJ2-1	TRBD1	CASRAGGLYDEQFF
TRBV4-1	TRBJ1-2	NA	CASSPTVDGYTF
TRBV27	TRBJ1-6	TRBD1	CASSLYRGNSPLHF
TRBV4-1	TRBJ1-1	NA	CASSQVGGNTEAFF
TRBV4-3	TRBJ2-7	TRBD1	CASSQDTGAGSEQYF
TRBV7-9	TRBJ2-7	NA	CASSVQGYEQYF
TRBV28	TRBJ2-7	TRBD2	CASSPSGLVYEQYF
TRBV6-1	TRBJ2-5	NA	CASTPVGTYQETQYF
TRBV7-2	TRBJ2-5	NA	CASSFGSGEETQYF
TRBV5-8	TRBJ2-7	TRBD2	CASSLGGLASEQYF
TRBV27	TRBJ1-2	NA	CASSPNGVLYGYTF
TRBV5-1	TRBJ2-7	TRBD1	CASSPGSGQGFSEQYF
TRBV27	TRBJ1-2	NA	CASSLGQGYGYTF
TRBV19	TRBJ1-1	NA	CATFSGVPGTEAFF
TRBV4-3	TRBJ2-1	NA	CASSHAGTSNNEQFF
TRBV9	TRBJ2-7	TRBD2	CASSRGLAGGPNFYEQYF
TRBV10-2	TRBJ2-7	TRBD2	CASTERGDYEQYF
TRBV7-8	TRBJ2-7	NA	CASSQNTGFTYEQYF
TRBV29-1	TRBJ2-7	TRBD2	CCVVGLAETYTGEQYF
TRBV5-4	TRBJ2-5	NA	CASSVGGPQYF
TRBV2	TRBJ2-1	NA	CASSFRRGDNEQFF
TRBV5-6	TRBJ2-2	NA	CASSIRRAGELFF
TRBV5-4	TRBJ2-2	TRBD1	CASSLGTGGFNTGELFF
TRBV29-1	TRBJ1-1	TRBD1	CSAGTGKNTEAFF
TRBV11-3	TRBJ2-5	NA	CASSLGRAETQYF
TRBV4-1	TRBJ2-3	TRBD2	CASSQEGIAGEMYTQYF
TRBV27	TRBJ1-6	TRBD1	CASSLSGQGYNSPLHF
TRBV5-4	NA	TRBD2	CASSLGGTSGRDEQYF
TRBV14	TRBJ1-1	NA	CASSQEAPRIAFF
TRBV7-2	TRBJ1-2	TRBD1	CASSLPGQGAGGYTF
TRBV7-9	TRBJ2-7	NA	CASSPQGPYEQYF
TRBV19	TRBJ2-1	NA	CASSIAGLLHNEQFF
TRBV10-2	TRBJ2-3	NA	CASNPAADSTDTQYF